A single sample gave rise to the 17 T cell receptor beta chains below, sequenced in a study of OX40 agonist ivuxolimab in advanced cancers. Libraries were prepared by immunoSEQ multiplex PCR; TCRdb keeps only in-frame clonotypes and omits some of them. Of tens of thousands of clones listed, 84% were seen once; the top ten hold 1.6%. This specimen consisted of CD4+ or CD8+ T cells sorted from blood, obtained in a trial of the OX40 agonist ivuxolimab. These receptors came from an adult with an advanced solid tumor such as melanoma, head and neck, liver or kidney cancer.

The chain links TRBV7-2 to TRBJ2-7, with 13 nucleotides matching TRBD2. This CDR3 has 14 residues. Trimming removed 4 bases from V and 7 bases from J; junction bases left unmatched: 4. Germline lookup yields CDR1 SGHTA and CDR2 FQGNSA. CDR3 protein: CASSSGLAGVEQYF. The CDR3 DNA reads TGTGCCAGCAGCTCCGGACTAGCGGGAGTTGAGCAGTACTTC. The entire variable domain, with the rest obtained from reference TRBV7-2 and TRBJ2-7, is as follows: GAGVSQSPSNKVTEKGKDVELRCDPISGHTALYWYRQSLGQGLEFLIYFQGNSAPDKSGLPSDRFSAERTGGSVSTLTIQRTQQEDSAVYLCASSSGLAGVEQYFGPGTRLTVT.

The rearrangement joins TRBV6-5 to TRBJ2-5; the match to TRBD2 covers 9 bases. The CDR3 loop spans 16 amino acids. Germline values: CDR1 MNHEY, CDR2 SVGAGI. With V trimmed by 2 bases and J by 4 bases, 8 bases remained unmatched. DNA of the CDR3: TGTGCCAGCAGTTACCAAGGGACTAGCCGCAGAGAGACCCAGTACTTC. Translated: CASSYQGTSRRETQYF.

The chain is built from TRBV7-2 and TRBJ2-6; TRBD2 is a possible D gene (5 bases). CDR3 size: 14 residues. The V gene's germline CDR1 is SGHTA and CDR2 FQGNSA. The V and J ends lost 7 bases and 2 bases respectively, with 9 bases between them. DNA for the CDR3: TGTGCCAGCAAAAAGGGAGCTGGGGCCAACGTCCTGACTTTC. Amino acid sequence: CASKKGAGANVLTF.

The V call is TRBV4-2, the J call TRBJ2-1; D is uncertain. The V end was cut by 0 bases, the J end by 15 bases, with 18 bases between. The germline V gene encodes CDR1 LGHNA and CDR2 YNFKEQ. The length of the CDR3 is 14 residues. CDR3 loop: CASSQDPSDMIPFF. CDR3 bases: TGTGCCAGCAGCCAAGATCCCTCCGACATGATACCGTTCTTC.

The V gene is TRBV28, the J gene TRBJ2-7; possible D gene TRBD2, 5 bases. The CDR3 spans 15 residues. The germline CDR1 and CDR2 sequences are MDHEN and SYDVKM. Between the trimmed V and J ends, which lost 6 bases and 3 bases, there was a span of 18 bases. The CDR3 coding sequence is TGTGCCAGCAGGAAGGGAAGGGCCGGACTCTACGAGCAGTACTTC. It is translated as CASRKGRAGLYEQYF. Based on the CDR3 plus reference TRBV28 and TRBJ2-7, the full variable domain is DVKVTQSSRYLVKRTGEKVFLECVQDMDHENMFWYRQDPGLGLRLIYFSYDVKMKEKGDIPEGYSVSREKKERFSLILESASTNQTSMYLCASRKGRAGLYEQYFGPGTRLTVT.

The chain has TRBV19 and TRBJ2-3; D is unresolved. The CDR3 is made up of 12 amino acids. Trimming pared 5 bases from V and 8 bases from J, leaving 11 bases between. The V gene's germline CDR1 is LNHDA and CDR2 SQIVND (reference sequence). CDR3 in amino acids: CASSLSGGTQYF. Here the CDR3 DNA reads TGTGCCAGTAGTCTCTCGGGTGGTACGCAGTATTTT.

The V call is TRBV9, the J call TRBJ1-2, with D hard to call. CDR1 is SGDLS, CDR2 YYNGEE, per germline. Trimming pared 1 base from V and 0 bases from J, leaving 1 base between. The CDR3 loop spans 12 amino acids. The CDR3 nucleotides are TGTGCCAGCAGCGTACCTAACTATGGCTACACCTTC. The encoded protein is CASSVPNYGYTF.

A single count supports this clone. This rearrangement joins TRBV2 to TRBJ1-2; D perhaps matches TRBD1 (5 bases). V lost 4 bases and J lost 5, with 8 bases in between. The CDR3 sequence is 12 residues long. The germline CDR1 and CDR2 sequences are SNHLY and FYNNEI. The CDR3 nucleotides are TGTGCCAGCAGTGTGGGGGGGTATGGCTACACCTTC. Its protein product is CASSVGGYGYTF.

The V call is TRBV19, the J call TRBJ2-7; tentative D call: TRBD2 (6 bases). This CDR3 has 13 residues. Deletions cut 7 bases from V and 3 bases from J, with 13 bases between. The germline gives CDR1 LNHDA, CDR2 SQIVND (reference sequence). The DNA of the CDR3 is TGTGCCAGTAACACCGGGACTGACTACGAGCAGTACTTC. This gives the protein CASNTGTDYEQYF.

The chain recombines TRBV11-3 with TRBJ2-2; 8 bases align to TRBD1. This CDR3 spans 16 amino acids. The V gene's germline CDR1 is SGHNT and CDR2 YENEEA. Losses at the gene ends were 2 bases for V and 0 bases for J; bases not matched to a gene: 2. CDR3 amino acids: CASSLRTGPNTGELFF. CDR3 sequence (DNA): TGTGCCAGCAGCTTACGGACAGGGCCGAACACCGGGGAGCTGTTTTTT.

The CDR3 DNA reads TGTGCCAGTGCGGCCAGGACATCGGTGTCGGGCTACACCTTC. Its protein product is CASAARTSVSGYTF. The chain employs TRBV28 and TRBJ1-2; D perhaps matches TRBD1 (5 bases). The CDR3 has 14 amino acids. The V gene's germline CDR1 is MDHEN and CDR2 SYDVKM. Trimming removed 9 bases from V and 8 bases from J, with 22 bases in between.

This sequence joins TRBV7-9 and TRBJ1-1, with 9 bases that match TRBD1. This CDR3 comprises 14 residues. The V gene end was trimmed by 2 bases and the J gene end by 5 bases; junction bases not matched to a gene: 3. The germline gives CDR1 SEHNR, CDR2 FQNEAQ (reference sequence). CDR3 in DNA: TGTGCCAGCAGCTTAACAGGGGGCCGGACTGAAGCTTTCTTT. Protein sequence: CASSLTGGRTEAFF. The whole variable domain, filled in from reference TRBV7-9 and TRBJ1-1, reads DTGVSQNPRHKITKRGQNVTFRCDPISEHNRLYWYRQTLGQGPEFLTYFQNEAQLEKSRLLSDRFSAERPKGSFSTLEIQRTEQGDSAMYLCASSLTGGRTEAFFGQGTRLTVV.

This chain joins TRBV6-6 and TRBJ1-3, with D maybe TRBD1 (6 bases). V lost 7 bases to trimming and J lost 6 bases, with 13 bases between them. The CDR3 spans 13 residues. CDR1 and CDR2 from the germline V gene are MNHNY and SVGAGI (reference sequence). CDR3 bases: TGTGCCAGCAACACAGGGACCGCAAACACCATATATTTT. Translated, it gives CASNTGTANTIYF.

V usage is TRBV6-5 and J usage is TRBJ1-1, with D perhaps matching TRBD1 (5 bases). Trimming removed 9 bases at V and 1 base at J, with 12 bases between. Germline values: CDR1 MNHEY, CDR2 SVGAGI. The CDR3 has 13 amino acids. The CDR3 reads CASGGIQNTEAFF. In nucleotides, the CDR3 is TGTGCCAGTGGGGGGATACAGAACACTGAAGCTTTCTTT.

The chain uses TRBV10-3 and TRBJ2-3, with 10 nucleotides matching TRBD1. V shed 5 bases, J shed 3 bases, and the junction held 8 bases outside the gene matches. The CDR3 is made up of 16 amino acids. From germline, CDR1 is ENHRY and CDR2 SYGVKD. The CDR3 region has the DNA TGTGCCATCAGTCCCTCCCGACAGGGGGCTACAGATACGCAGTATTTT. Amino acid sequence: CAISPSRQGATDTQYF.

The J gene is TRBJ1-1, the V gene TRBV30; D gene unclear. CDR3 length equals 13 residues. The V gene lost 0 bases and the J gene lost 1 base, with 6 bases spanning the gap. Germline values: CDR1 GTSNPN, CDR2 SVGIG (reference sequence). The CDR3 nucleotides are TGTGCCTGGAGTGTACAGTCGAACACTGAAGCTTTCTTT. Translated, it gives CAWSVQSNTEAFF.

The CDR3 coding sequence is TGTGCCAGCACCAAACCTGGCAGGTTCAACGAGCAGTACTTC. Translation gives CASTKPGRFNEQYF. The chain couples TRBV5-6 to TRBJ2-7; no clear D. This CDR3 has 14 amino acids. Per the germline V gene, CDR1 is SGHDT and CDR2 is YYEEEE. V shed 6 bases and J shed 5 bases, with 18 bases lying between them.